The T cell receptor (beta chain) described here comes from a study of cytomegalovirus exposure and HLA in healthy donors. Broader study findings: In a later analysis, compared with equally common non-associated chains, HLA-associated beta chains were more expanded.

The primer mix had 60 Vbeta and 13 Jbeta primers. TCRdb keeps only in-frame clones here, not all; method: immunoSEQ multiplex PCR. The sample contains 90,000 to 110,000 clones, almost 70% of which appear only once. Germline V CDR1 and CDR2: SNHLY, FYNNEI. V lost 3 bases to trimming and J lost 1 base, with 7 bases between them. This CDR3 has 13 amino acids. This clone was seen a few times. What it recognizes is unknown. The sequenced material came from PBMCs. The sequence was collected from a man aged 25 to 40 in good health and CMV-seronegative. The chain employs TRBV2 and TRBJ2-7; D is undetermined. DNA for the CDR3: TGTGCCAGCAGTGACCAGGTATCCTACGAGCAGTACTTC. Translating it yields CASSDQVSYEQYF.